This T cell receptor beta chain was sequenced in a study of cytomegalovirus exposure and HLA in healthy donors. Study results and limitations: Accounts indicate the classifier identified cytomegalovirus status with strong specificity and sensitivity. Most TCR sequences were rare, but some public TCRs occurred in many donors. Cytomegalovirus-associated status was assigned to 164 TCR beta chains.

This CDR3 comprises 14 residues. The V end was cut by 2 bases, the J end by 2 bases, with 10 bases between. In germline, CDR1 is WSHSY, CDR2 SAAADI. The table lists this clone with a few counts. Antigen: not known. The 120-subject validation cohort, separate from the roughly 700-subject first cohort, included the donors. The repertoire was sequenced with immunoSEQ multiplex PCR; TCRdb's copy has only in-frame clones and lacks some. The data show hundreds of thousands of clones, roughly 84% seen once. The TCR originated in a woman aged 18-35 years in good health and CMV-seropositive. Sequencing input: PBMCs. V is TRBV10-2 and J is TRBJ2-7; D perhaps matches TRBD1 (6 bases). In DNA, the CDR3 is TGCGCCAGCAGTGAGCCGGACAGAACCTACGAGCAGTACTTC. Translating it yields CASSEPDRTYEQYF.